This is a list of T cell receptor beta chains from one sample in a study of CD8+ T cells in alopecia areata. The table came from immunoSEQ multiplex PCR; TCRdb's copy has only in-frame clones and leaves some out. The table includes about 190,000 clones, 45% to 75% detected once. The material was CD4+ T cells sorted from blood, obtained at week 4, from a patient treated with tofacitinib. Receptor source: a human donor with alopecia areata. CDR3s include the opening cysteine and the closing phenylalanine or tryptophan. Fields, in order: V gene, clone size, J gene, D gene, CDR3 DNA, CDR3 protein. The D gene is left open where the match is weak. The size of a clone is reported for some rows only, either as once, few or many, or as a class for expanded clones.

>TRBV25-1|NA|TRBJ2-2|NA
TGTGCCAGCAGTGAGAGCCGACAGGTTTCCGGGGAGCTGTTTTTT
CASSESRQVSGELFF
>TRBV30|NA|TRBJ1-2|NA
TGTGCCTGGAGCTTACAGGCAACTGATGGCTACACCTTC
CAWSLQATDGYTF
>TRBV30|NA|TRBJ2-3|TRBD2
TGTGCCTGGAGTGTCGGTAGCGGGGGTAGCACAGATACGCAGTATTTT
CAWSVGSGGSTDTQYF
>TRBV27|NA|TRBJ2-5|NA
TGTGCCAGCAGTTTGAGAGAGACCCAGTACTTC
CASSLRETQYF
>TRBV30|few|TRBJ2-1|TRBD2
TGTGCCTGGAGTGTACAACTAGCGGACAATGAGCAGTTCTTC
CAWSVQLADNEQFF
>TRBV29-1|few|TRBJ2-3|TRBD2
TGCAGCGTTTCGGAAGCAACAGGGACTAGGGCAGATACGCAGTATTTT
CSVSEATGTRADTQYF
>TRBV30|NA|TRBJ2-2|TRBD2
TGTGCCTGGGGACTAGCGGGAGCCACCGGGGAGCTGTTTTTT
CAWGLAGATGELFF
>TRBV7-2|NA|TRBJ2-7|TRBD1
TGTGCCAGCAGCTTAACCCGGGACAGTGTCTACGAGCAGTACTTC
CASSLTRDSVYEQYF
>TRBV2|NA|TRBJ2-2|NA
TGTGCCAGCAGTGGAGAAGGGGTTTTCACCGGGGAGCTGTTTTTT
CASSGEGVFTGELFF
>TRBV20-1|once|TRBJ2-1|NA
TGCAGTGCTAGACGTGACGGAGAGCAGTTCTTC
CSARRDGEQFF
>TRBV5-4|once|TRBJ2-5|NA
TGTGCCAGCAGCTCCCGGGCGGGGGCGGCGGAGACCCAGTACTTC
CASSSRAGAAETQYF
>TRBV5-4|NA|TRBJ2-3|TRBD2
TGTGCCAGCAGCTCGTATACTAGCGGGAGGGATACGCAGTATTTT
CASSSYTSGRDTQYF
>TRBV11-2|NA|TRBJ2-7|TRBD2
TGTGCCAGCAGGAATGGACTAGAGGCCCCCCACGAGCAGTACTTC
CASRNGLEAPHEQYF
>TRBV7-9|NA|TRBJ1-1|TRBD1
TGTGCCAGCAGCCCCAACAGGGGAGGGGGTAACACTGAAGCTTTCTTT
CASSPNRGGGNTEAFF
>TRBV7-2|NA|TRBJ2-3|TRBD2
TGTGCCAGCAGCCCCTCTCCGGGCGGGAGTGGGAAGGATACGCAGTATTTT
CASSPSPGGSGKDTQYF
>TRBV15|NA|TRBJ2-5|NA
TGTGCCACCAGCAGCCGACGAGAGACCCAGTACTTC
CATSSRRETQYF
>TRBV30|NA|TRBJ2-1|TRBD2
TGTGCCTGGAGTCCAAACGGACTAGCGGGGAACAATGAGCAGTTCTTC
CAWSPNGLAGNNEQFF
>TRBV29-1|few|TRBJ2-7|NA
TGCAGCGTTGAAGGGGGGACGTTCTACGAGCAGTACTTC
CSVEGGTFYEQYF
>TRBV15|NA|TRBJ2-1|NA
TGTGCCACCAGCACCCGGGCCACTTTCAATGAGCAGTTCTTC
CATSTRATFNEQFF
>TRBV4-1|NA|TRBJ2-7|TRBD2
TGCGCCAGCAACCCCTCCGCCGGAAGCGGGACGGGAGAGCAGTACTTC
CASNPSAGSGTGEQYF
>TRBV11-2|once|TRBJ2-3|NA
TGTGCCAGCAACCCCGGACTGCTTGAATCAAGCACAGATACGCAGTATTTT
CASNPGLLESSTDTQYF
>TRBV5-8|once|TRBJ2-6|NA
TGTGCCAGCAGCTTGGCCGGGGGAACTGGGGCCAACGTCCTGACTTTC
CASSLAGGTGANVLTF
>TRBV9|NA|TRBJ2-7|NA
TGTGCCAGCAGCCCCCGGGGCACCTCCTACGAGCAGTACTTC
CASSPRGTSYEQYF
>TRBV20-1|few|TRBJ1-3|NA
TGCAGTGCTAGGTTTGGAAACACCATATATTTT
CSARFGNTIYF
>TRBV29-1|few|TRBJ2-7|TRBD2
TGCAGCGTTGACAGCGGGAGTGCCTACGAGCAGTACTTC
CSVDSGSAYEQYF
>TRBV29-1|NA|TRBJ2-7|NA
TGCAGCGTTGTTAGGGGCCCCTACGAGCAGTACTTC
CSVVRGPYEQYF
>TRBV2|once|TRBJ2-1|NA
TGTGCCAGCAGGGTCGGACAGAAGAAGCAGTTCTTC
CASRVGQKKQFF
>TRBV6-5|NA|TRBJ2-7|TRBD2
TGTGCCAGCAGTCCGGGGGGTAGCACCTACGAGCAGTACTTC
CASSPGGSTYEQYF
>TRBV29-1|NA|TRBJ1-1|NA
TGCAGCGCTATCGGCGGGCCGTATGAAGCTTTCTTT
CSAIGGPYEAFF
>TRBV29-1|few|TRBJ1-2|TRBD1
TGCAGCGTTGGGACAGGAGCTAACTATGGCTACACCTTC
CSVGTGANYGYTF
>TRBV29-1|NA|TRBJ2-2|TRBD1
TGCAGCGGGACAGGGGTCGGAACCGGGGAGCTGTTTTTT
CSGTGVGTGELFF
>TRBV5-6|few|TRBJ2-5|TRBD1
TGTGCCAGCAGCTGGGTGGACAGGGGGCACGAGACCCAGTACTTC
CASSWVDRGHETQYF
>TRBV30|NA|TRBJ1-4|TRBD1
TGTGCCTGGGGGCAGGGGGCCGTTGTGGCTAATGAAAAACTGTTTTTT
CAWGQGAVVANEKLFF
>TRBV29-1|NA|TRBJ2-3|TRBD1
TGCAGCGTTGGTCTTCGGACAGGGCCGGATACGCAGTATTTT
CSVGLRTGPDTQYF
>TRBV2|NA|TRBJ1-1|NA
TGTGCCAGCAGTTACAGTTCCACTGAAGCTTTCTTT
CASSYSSTEAFF
>TRBV20-1|NA|TRBJ1-2|TRBD1
TGCAGTGCCGACAGGGGATATGGCTACACCTTC
CSADRGYGYTF
>TRBV30|NA|TRBJ1-3|NA
TGTGCCCGATCCGGGGGGCTAGGAAACACCATATATTTT
CARSGGLGNTIYF
>TRBV29-1|few|TRBJ2-3|TRBD2
TGCAGCTCCGGAAGGGGCGGGAGAACAGATACGCAGTATTTT
CSSGRGGRTDTQYF
>TRBV9|NA|TRBJ2-2|TRBD2
TGTGCCAGCAGTGGGACTAGCGGGAGTAGTGGCACCGGGGAGCTGTTTTTT
CASSGTSGSSGTGELFF
>TRBV19|NA|TRBJ2-4|NA
TGTGCCAGTACCACCGGGCCATACAACATTCAGTACTTC
CASTTGPYNIQYF
>TRBV29-1|NA|TRBJ2-4|TRBD2
TGCAGCGTTGTGGGAGGGCCGGGGGACATTCAGTACTTC
CSVVGGPGDIQYF
>TRBV6-5|NA|TRBJ2-6|NA
TGTGCCAGCAGTTACGGACGCTCTGGGGCCAACGTCCTGACTTTC
CASSYGRSGANVLTF
>TRBV25-1|few|TRBJ2-5|NA
TGTGCCAGCAGTGGACGGAGGGCCGTACAAGAGACCCAGTACTTC
CASSGRRAVQETQYF
>TRBV29-1|once|TRBJ2-7|NA
TGCAGCGCCGGACAGTGGAACGAGCAGTACTTC
CSAGQWNEQYF
>TRBV30|NA|TRBJ1-1|NA
TGTGCCTGGAGGGCTAACACTGAAGCTTTCTTT
CAWRANTEAFF
>TRBV29-1|once|TRBJ2-3|NA
TGCAGCGAACGACTAGTCGGAGATACGCAGTATTTT
CSERLVGDTQYF
>TRBV7-9|NA|TRBJ2-1|TRBD1
TGTGCCAGCAGCAGGGGGCAGGGCGGCTCCTACAATGAGCAGTTCTTC
CASSRGQGGSYNEQFF
>TRBV2|NA|TRBJ1-5|NA
TGTGCCAGCAGTGGGGGACAAGACAATCAGCCCCAGCATTTT
CASSGGQDNQPQHF
>TRBV5-1|NA|TRBJ2-7|NA
TGCGCCAGCAGCCTAGAAAGCTACGAGCAGTACTTC
CASSLESYEQYF
>TRBV11-2|NA|TRBJ2-3|NA
TGTGCCAGCAGCTTAAGAGATACGCAGTATTTT
CASSLRDTQYF
>TRBV30|NA|TRBJ2-7|NA
TGTGCCTGGAGTAGTTCATCCCGCGAGCAGTACTTC
CAWSSSSREQYF
>TRBV19|NA|TRBJ1-2|TRBD1
TGTGCCTCACAGGGGGATGTCGGCTATGGCTACACCTTC
CASQGDVGYGYTF
>TRBV29-1|NA|TRBJ2-7|NA
TGCAGCGCCGCCTCGGGACGGAGCTCCTACGAGCAGTACTTC
CSAASGRSSYEQYF
>TRBV7-2|NA|TRBJ2-1|NA
TGTGCCAGCAGCTTAGCGTCCTCCTACAATGAGCAGTTCTTC
CASSLASSYNEQFF
>TRBV28|NA|TRBJ1-1|TRBD1
TGTGCCAGCAGCCGTAACAGGGGGCAGGGCACTGAAGCTTTCTTT
CASSRNRGQGTEAFF
>TRBV29-1|NA|TRBJ1-1|NA
TGCAGCGTTTGGATGGCTGAAGCTTTCTTT
CSVWMAEAFF